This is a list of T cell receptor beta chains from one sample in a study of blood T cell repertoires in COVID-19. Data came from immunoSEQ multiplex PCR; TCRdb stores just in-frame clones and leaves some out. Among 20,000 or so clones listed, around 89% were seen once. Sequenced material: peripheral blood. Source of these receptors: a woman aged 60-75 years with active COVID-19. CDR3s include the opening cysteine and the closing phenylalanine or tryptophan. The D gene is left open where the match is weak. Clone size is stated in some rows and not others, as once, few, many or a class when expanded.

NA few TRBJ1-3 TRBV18 CASSPIPGSGNTIYF TGTGCCAGCTCACCGATCCCAGGCTCTGGAAACACCATATATTTT
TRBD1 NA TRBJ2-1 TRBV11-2 CASSANRGSYNEQFF TGTGCCAGCAGTGCGAACAGGGGTTCCTACAATGAGCAGTTCTTC
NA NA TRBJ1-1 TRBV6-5 CASRTGRNTEAFF TGTGCCAGCAGAACTGGGAGGAACACTGAAGCTTTCTTT
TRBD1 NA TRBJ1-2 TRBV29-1 CSVEDVGTGDGYTF TGCAGCGTTGAAGATGTCGGGACAGGGGATGGCTACACCTTC
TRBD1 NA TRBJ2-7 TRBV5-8 CASSLRVSGGREQYF TGTGCCAGCAGCCTCCGGGTTTCAGGGGGACGGGAGCAGTACTTC
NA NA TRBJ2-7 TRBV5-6 CASSHPGAHEQYF TGTGCCAGCAGCCACCCAGGGGCCCACGAGCAGTACTTC
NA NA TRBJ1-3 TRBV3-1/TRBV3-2 CASRTYSGNTIYF TGTGCCAGCAGGACATATTCTGGAAACACCATATATTTT
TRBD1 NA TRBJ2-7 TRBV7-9 CASSLVTGSGDEQYF TGTGCCAGCAGCTTAGTGACAGGGTCCGGGGACGAGCAGTACTTC
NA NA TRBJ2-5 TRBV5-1 CASSLPQGVGETQYF TGCGCCAGCAGCTTGCCCCAGGGCGTTGGAGAGACCCAGTACTTC
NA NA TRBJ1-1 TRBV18 CASSPYPDMNTEAFF TGTGCCAGCTCACCATATCCCGACATGAACACTGAAGCTTTCTTT
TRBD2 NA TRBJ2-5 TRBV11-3 CASSEGTSGGQETQYF TGTGCCAGCAGCGAGGGTACTAGCGGGGGGCAAGAGACCCAGTACTTC
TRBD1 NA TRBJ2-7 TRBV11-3 CASSRGQSYEQYF TGTGCCAGCAGCCGGGGACAGAGCTACGAGCAGTACTTC
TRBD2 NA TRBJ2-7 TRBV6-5 CASSYRTSGGYEQYF TGTGCCAGCAGTTACCGGACTAGCGGGGGGTACGAGCAGTACTTC
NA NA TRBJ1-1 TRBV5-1 CASSTGAGRNTEAFF TGCGCCAGCAGCACGGGAGCGGGTCGAAACACTGAAGCTTTCTTT
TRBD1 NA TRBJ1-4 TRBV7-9 CASSPTGVNEKLFF TGTGCCAGCAGCCCGACAGGGGTTAATGAAAAACTGTTTTTT
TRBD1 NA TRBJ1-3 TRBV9 CASSDRTGAGNTIYF TGTGCCAGCAGCGATAGGACAGGGGCTGGAAACACCATATATTTT
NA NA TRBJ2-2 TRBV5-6 CATLEATRGFGTGELFF TGTGCCACGCTCGAGGCTACCAGGGGCTTCGGCACCGGGGAGCTGTTTTTT
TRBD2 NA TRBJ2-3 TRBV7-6 CASSFIAGNTDTQYF TGTGCCAGCAGCTTCATAGCGGGCAACACAGATACGCAGTATTTT
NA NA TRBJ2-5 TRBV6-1 CASSESEAQTQYF TGTGCCAGCAGTGAATCGGAGGCCCAGACCCAGTACTTC
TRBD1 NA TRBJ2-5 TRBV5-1 CASSRGQNQETQYF TGCGCCAGCAGTAGGGGACAGAACCAAGAGACCCAGTACTTC
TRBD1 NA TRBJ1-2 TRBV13 CASSFGGGAGYTF TGTGCCAGCAGCTTCGGAGGGGGCGCGGGCTACACCTTC
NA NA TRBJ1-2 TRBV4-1 CASSQGQNGAYGYTF TGCGCCAGCAGCCAAGGACAGAATGGGGCCTATGGCTACACCTTC
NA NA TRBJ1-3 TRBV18 CASSPKSDTIYF TGTGCCAGCTCACCAAAATCGGACACCATATATTTT
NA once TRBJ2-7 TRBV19 CASSIGQGGEQYF TGTGCCAGTAGTATTGGTCAGGGGGGCGAGCAGTACTTC
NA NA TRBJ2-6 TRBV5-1 CASSLSPFGANVLTF TGCGCCAGCAGCTTGTCTCCCTTTGGGGCCAACGTCCTGACTTTC
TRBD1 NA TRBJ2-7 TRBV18 CASSPTTGVTIEQYF TGTGCCAGCTCACCAACGACAGGGGTTACGATAGAGCAGTACTTC
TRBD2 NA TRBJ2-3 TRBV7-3 CASSLWGGDTDTQYF TGTGCCAGCAGCTTATGGGGGGGTGATACAGATACGCAGTATTTT
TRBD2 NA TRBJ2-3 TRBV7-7 CASSLLAGGLGDTQYF TGTGCTAGCAGCTTACTCGCGGGGGGGCTTGGAGATACGCAGTATTTT
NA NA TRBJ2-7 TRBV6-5 CASTFSGSLYEQYF TGTGCCAGCACCTTCTCAGGTTCATTATACGAGCAGTACTTC
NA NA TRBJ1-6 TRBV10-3 CAISEPKGHRYNSPLHF TGTGCCATCAGTGAGCCAAAGGGGCACAGGTATAATTCACCCCTCCACTTT
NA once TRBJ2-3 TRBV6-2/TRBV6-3 CASSYLTVTDTQYF TGTGCCAGCAGTTACCTGACAGTCACAGATACGCAGTATTTT
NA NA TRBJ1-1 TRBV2 CASSRQGLSLNTEAFF TGTGCCAGCAGTCGCCAGGGGTTGTCCCTGAACACTGAAGCTTTCTTT
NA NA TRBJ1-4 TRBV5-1 CASRYLPNEKLFF TGCGCCAGCAGATACTTACCTAATGAAAAACTGTTTTTT
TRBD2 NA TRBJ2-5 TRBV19 CASSQWGGETQYF TGTGCCAGTAGCCAGTGGGGGGGGGAGACCCAGTACTTC
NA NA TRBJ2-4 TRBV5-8 CASSLPTIAKNIQYF TGTGCCAGCAGCTTGCCAACTATAGCCAAAAACATTCAGTACTTC
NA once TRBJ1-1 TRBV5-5 CASSLVMGGRTEAFF TGTGCCAGCAGCTTGGTTATGGGGGGAAGAACTGAAGCTTTCTTT
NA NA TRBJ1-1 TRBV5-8 CASRQVNEAFF TGTGCCAGCAGACAGGTCAACGAAGCTTTCTTT
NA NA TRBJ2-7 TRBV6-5 CASSLDRHEQYF TGTGCCAGCAGTTTAGACAGGCACGAGCAGTACTTC
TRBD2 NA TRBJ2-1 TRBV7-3 CASSQAAGLAYNEQFF TGTGCCAGCAGCCAGGCTGCGGGACTAGCATACAATGAGCAGTTCTTC
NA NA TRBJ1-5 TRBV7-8 CASSALGGGSQPQHF TGTGCCAGCAGCGCACTAGGGGGGGGAAGTCAGCCCCAGCATTTT
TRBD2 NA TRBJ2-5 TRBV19 CASRESGNQETQYF TGTGCCAGTAGGGAAAGCGGGAACCAAGAGACCCAGTACTTC
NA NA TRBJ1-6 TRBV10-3 CAIKGSGPGSPLHF TGTGCCATCAAAGGTTCAGGGCCTGGGTCACCCCTCCACTTT
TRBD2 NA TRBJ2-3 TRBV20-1 CSASPLAGGPGTDTQYF TGCAGTGCTAGTCCCCTCGCGGGGGGGCCGGGCACAGATACGCAGTATTTT
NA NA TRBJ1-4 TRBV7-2 CASSLDGRGLTNEKLFF TGTGCCAGCAGCTTAGATGGCAGAGGGTTAACTAATGAAAAACTGTTTTTT